The entry below describes one T cell receptor beta chain. TCRdb re-called the 5' RACE reads with MiXCR, one entry per CDR3 protein. The repertoire holds some 60,000 distinct CDR3 sequences, roughly 8.4% seen once, with 3% to 4% in the top ten. CDR3 length: 13 amino acids. Trimming cost V 6 bases and J 2 bases, with 10 bases left between them. The germline CDR1 and CDR2 sequences are SGHVS and FQNEAQ. This record comes from a study of early T cells in non-severe SARS-CoV-2 infection. At the level of the study: Chains were not paired, and sequencing was done on bulk RNA from unsorted whole blood.

The sequence came from an adult who was a healthcare worker with PCR-confirmed SARS-CoV-2 infection or an uninfected control (not recorded which). This sequence joins TRBV7-8 and TRBJ1-2; possibly TRBD1 for D (5 bases). What was sequenced was whole blood. DNA for the CDR3: TGTGCCAGCAGTTTCGACAGAAACTATGGCTACACCTTC. It codes for CASSFDRNYGYTF. Full variable domain (remainder filled in from reference TRBV7-8 and TRBJ1-2): GAGVSQSPRYKVAKRGQDVALRCDPISGHVSLFWYQQALGQGPEFLTYFQNEAQLDKSGLPSDRFFAERPEGSVSTLKIQRTQQEDSAVYLCASSFDRNYGYTFGSGTRLTVV.